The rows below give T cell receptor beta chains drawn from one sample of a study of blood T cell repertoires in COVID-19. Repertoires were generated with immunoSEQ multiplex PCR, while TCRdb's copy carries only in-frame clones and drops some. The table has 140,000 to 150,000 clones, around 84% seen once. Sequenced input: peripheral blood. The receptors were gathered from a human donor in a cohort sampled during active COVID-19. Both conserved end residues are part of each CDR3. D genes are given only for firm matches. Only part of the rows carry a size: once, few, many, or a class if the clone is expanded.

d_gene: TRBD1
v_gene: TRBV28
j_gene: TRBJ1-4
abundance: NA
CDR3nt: TGTGCCAGCAGCCTTGGGGCAGGGGGCGGCGGAAAACTGTTTTTT
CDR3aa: CASSLGAGGGGKLFF

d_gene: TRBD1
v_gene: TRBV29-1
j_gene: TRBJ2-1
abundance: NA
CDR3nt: TGCAGCATCACCGGGACAGGCTACAATGAGCAGTTCTTC
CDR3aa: CSITGTGYNEQFF

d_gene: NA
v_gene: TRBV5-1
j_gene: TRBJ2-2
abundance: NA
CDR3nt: TGCGCCAGCAGCTTTTCCGGGACAAAAAACACCGGGGAGCTGTTTTTT
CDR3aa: CASSFSGTKNTGELFF

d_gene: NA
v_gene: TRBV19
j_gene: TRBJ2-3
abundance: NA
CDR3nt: TGTGCCAGTAGTATAGGGAAACAGGACACAGATACGCAGTATTTT
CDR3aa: CASSIGKQDTDTQYF

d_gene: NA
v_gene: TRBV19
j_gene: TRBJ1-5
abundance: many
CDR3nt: TGTGCCAGTAGTACCTCAGGGTTCGGTCAGCCCCAGCATTTT
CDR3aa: CASSTSGFGQPQHF

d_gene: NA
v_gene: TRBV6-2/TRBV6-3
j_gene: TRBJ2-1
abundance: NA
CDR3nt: TGTGCCAGCAGTTACTCTCAACTACTAAGCTCCTACAATGAGCAGTTCTTC
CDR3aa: CASSYSQLLSSYNEQFF

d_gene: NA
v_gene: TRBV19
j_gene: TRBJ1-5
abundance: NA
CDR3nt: TGTGCCAGTAGCTTGACAGGCTCCCCTCAGCCCCAGCATTTT
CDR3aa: CASSLTGSPQPQHF

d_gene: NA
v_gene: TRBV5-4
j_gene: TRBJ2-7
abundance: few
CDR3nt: TGTGCCAGCAGCCCCGGACGGACAAGCTCCTACGAGCAGTACTTC
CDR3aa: CASSPGRTSSYEQYF

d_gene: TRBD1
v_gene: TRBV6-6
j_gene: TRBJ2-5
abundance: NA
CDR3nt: TGTGCCAGCAGTCAGGGACAGGGGGCAATAAGAGGAGAGACCCAGTACTTC
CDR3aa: CASSQGQGAIRGETQYF

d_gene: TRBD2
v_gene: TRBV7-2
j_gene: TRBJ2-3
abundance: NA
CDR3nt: TGTGCCAGCAGCCAAGCCGGACTAGCGGCAGATACGCAGTATTTT
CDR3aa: CASSQAGLAADTQYF

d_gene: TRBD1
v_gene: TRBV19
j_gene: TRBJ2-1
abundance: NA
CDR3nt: TGTGCCAGTAGGGATACAGGGGGCCCCTACAATGAGCAGTTCTTC
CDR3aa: CASRDTGGPYNEQFF

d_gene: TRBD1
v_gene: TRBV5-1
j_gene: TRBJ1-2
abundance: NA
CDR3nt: TGCGCCAGCAGCTTGGAGGGGGCGAGCACTTATGGCTACACCTTC
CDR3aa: CASSLEGASTYGYTF

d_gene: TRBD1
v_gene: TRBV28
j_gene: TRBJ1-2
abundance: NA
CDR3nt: TGTGCCAGCAAGATGGGCGGGACAGGGTTTAACTATGGCTACACCTTC
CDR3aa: CASKMGGTGFNYGYTF

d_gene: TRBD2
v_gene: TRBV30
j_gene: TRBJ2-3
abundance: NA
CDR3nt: TGTGCCTGGAGGTTAGCGGGGGCCACAGATACGCAGTATTTT
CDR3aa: CAWRLAGATDTQYF

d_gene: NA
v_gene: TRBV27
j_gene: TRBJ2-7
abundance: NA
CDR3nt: TGTGCCAGCAGTTTGGGCAGCAACTCCTACGAGCAGTACTTC
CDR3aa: CASSLGSNSYEQYF

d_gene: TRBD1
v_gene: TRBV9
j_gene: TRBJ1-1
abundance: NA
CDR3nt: TGTGCCAGCAGCCCAGGGGGCCTTCGGGGCACTGAAGCTTTCTTT
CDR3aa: CASSPGGLRGTEAFF

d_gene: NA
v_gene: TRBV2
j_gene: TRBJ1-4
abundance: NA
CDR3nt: TGTGCCAGCAGTCCAGGTTCTAATGAAAAACTGTTTTTT
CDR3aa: CASSPGSNEKLFF

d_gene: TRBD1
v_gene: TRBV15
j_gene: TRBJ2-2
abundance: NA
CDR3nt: TGTGCCACCAGCAGAGGGACAGGGGGGAACACCGGGGAGCTGTTTTTT
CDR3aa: CATSRGTGGNTGELFF

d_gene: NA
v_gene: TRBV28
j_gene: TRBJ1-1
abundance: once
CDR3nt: TGTGCCAGCAGTGGGGGGTTTTGGGAGAACACTGAAGCTTTCTTT
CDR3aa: CASSGGFWENTEAFF

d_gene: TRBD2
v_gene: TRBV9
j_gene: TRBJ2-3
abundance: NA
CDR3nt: TGTGCCAGCACCCCAGGCGGGGGAAACACAGATACGCAGTATTTT
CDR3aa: CASTPGGGNTDTQYF

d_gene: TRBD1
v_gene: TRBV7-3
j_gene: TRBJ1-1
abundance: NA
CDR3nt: TGTGCCAGCAGCTTAGCAGGGGGGAACACTGAAGCTTTCTTT
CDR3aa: CASSLAGGNTEAFF

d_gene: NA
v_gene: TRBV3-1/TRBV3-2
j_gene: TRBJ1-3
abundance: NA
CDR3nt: TGTGCCAGCAGCCAAGCGGGGTATGAAAACACCATATATTTT
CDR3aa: CASSQAGYENTIYF

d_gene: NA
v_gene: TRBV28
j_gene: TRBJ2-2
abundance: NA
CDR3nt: TGTGCCAGCAGTGGGCCAATGGGGCCGGACACCGGGGAGCTGTTTTTT
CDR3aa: CASSGPMGPDTGELFF

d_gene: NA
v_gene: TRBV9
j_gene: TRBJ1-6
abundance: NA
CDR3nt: TGTGCCAGCAGCGAATACGACGGAGCCCTTCGGGATAATTCACCCCTCCACTTT
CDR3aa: CASSEYDGALRDNSPLHF

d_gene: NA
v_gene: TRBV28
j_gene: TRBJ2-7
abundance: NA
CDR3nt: TGTGCCAGCAGTTTATCTGGGGGGTACGAGCAGTACTTC
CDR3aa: CASSLSGGYEQYF

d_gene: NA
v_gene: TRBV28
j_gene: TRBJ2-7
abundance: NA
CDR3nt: TGTGCCAGCGGTCTAGCGAGTCCCTACGAGCAGTACTTC
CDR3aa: CASGLASPYEQYF